A selection of T cell receptor beta chains follows, all from one sample in a study of T cells in localized non-small cell lung cancer. Here immunoSEQ multiplex PCR was the method, and the copy in TCRdb shows in-frame clones only, minus some. The table lists about 25,000 clones, around 90% of them singletons, with roughly 15% in the top ten. The sample consisted of peripheral blood, taken before any cancer treatment. Source of these receptors: a man aged 35-69 years with stage III squamous cell lung carcinoma. CDR3s include the opening cysteine and the closing phenylalanine or tryptophan. The D gene is left open where the match is weak. Only part of the rows carry a size: once, few, many, or a class if the clone is expanded.

-	TRBV15	once	TRBJ2-5	CATSTLADINQETQYF	TGTGCCACCAGCACGCTAGCAGACATCAACCAAGAGACCCAGTACTTC
-	TRBV28	-	TRBJ1-5	CASSLYGGGQPQHF	TGTGCCAGCAGTTTATATGGGGGGGGTCAGCCCCAGCATTTT
TRBD2	TRBV6-5	-	TRBJ2-5	CASSYSAGEWETQYF	TGTGCCAGCAGTTACTCGGCGGGGGAATGGGAGACCCAGTACTTC
TRBD1	TRBV5-1	-	TRBJ2-7	CASSSKGQGSNEQYF	TGCGCCAGCAGCTCGAAGGGACAGGGATCCAACGAGCAGTACTTC
TRBD2	TRBV11-3	-	TRBJ2-7	CASSPASGAGYEQYF	TGTGCCAGCAGCCCAGCGAGCGGGGCAGGCTACGAGCAGTACTTC
-	TRBV30	-	TRBJ2-5	CAWSVGPGGETQYF	TGTGCCTGGAGTGTAGGGCCAGGGGGGGAGACCCAGTACTTC
TRBD1	TRBV7-3	-	TRBJ1-1	CASSPRQGTEAFF	TGTGCCAGCAGCCCCCGACAGGGCACTGAAGCTTTCTTT
-	TRBV7-2	-	TRBJ1-2	CASSLAVQIGYTF	TGTGCCAGCAGCTTAGCAGTCCAGATTGGCTACACCTTC
-	TRBV27	-	TRBJ1-5	CASSLYRDQPQHF	TGTGCCAGCAGTTTATATCGGGATCAGCCCCAGCATTTT
TRBD1	TRBV4-1	-	TRBJ1-1	CASSSDRDTEAFF	TGCGCCAGCAGCTCCGACAGGGACACTGAAGCTTTCTTT
TRBD1	TRBV7-3	-	TRBJ2-6	CASSDRGLRANVLTF	TGTGCCAGCAGCGACAGGGGGCTTAGGGCCAACGTCCTGACTTTC
-	TRBV4-3	once	TRBJ2-5	CASSQDRQWNQETQYF	TGCGCCAGCAGCCAAGATAGACAGTGGAACCAAGAGACCCAGTACTTC
TRBD1	TRBV19	-	TRBJ1-5	CASSIRTGGNQPQHF	TGTGCCAGTAGTATAAGGACAGGGGGCAATCAGCCCCAGCATTTT
-	TRBV6-8	-	TRBJ2-5	CASSYWMVETQYF	TGTGCCAGCAGTTATTGGATGGTGGAAACCCAGTACTTC
-	TRBV6-1	-	TRBJ1-6	CASSARGTGYSSYNSPLHF	TGTGCCAGCAGTGCCCGTGGGACGGGATACAGCTCCTATAATTCACCCCTCCACTTT
TRBD1	TRBV18	-	TRBJ2-5	CASSTRDRGQETQYF	TGTGCCAGCTCAACCCGGGACAGGGGACAAGAGACCCAGTACTTC
-	TRBV4-1	-	TRBJ2-1	CASRRYNEQFF	TGCGCCAGCAGACGGTACAATGAGCAGTTCTTC
-	TRBV14	-	TRBJ2-1	CASSPHYNEQFF	TGTGCCAGCAGCCCCCACTACAATGAGCAGTTCTTC
TRBD1	TRBV5-1	-	TRBJ2-3	CASIPGQGTDTQYF	TGCGCCAGCATCCCGGGACAGGGGACAGATACGCAGTATTTT
-	TRBV7-3	-	TRBJ2-3	CASSLQASGTDTQYF	TGTGCCAGCAGCTTACAGGCTAGCGGCACAGATACGCAGTATTTT
-	TRBV6-5	-	TRBJ1-6	CASRSIDRETLHF	TGTGCCAGCAGGTCGATCGACCGGGAAACCCTCCACTTT
TRBD1	TRBV5-1	-	TRBJ1-2	CASSQRTGGGVYGYTF	TGCGCCAGCAGTCAACGGACGGGAGGGGGCGTCTATGGCTACACCTTC
-	TRBV4-3	-	TRBJ2-7	CASSEERGYEQYF	TGCGCCAGCAGCGAGGAGAGGGGCTACGAGCAGTACTTC
-	TRBV7-7	-	TRBJ2-5	CASSSTPRDEATQYF	TGTGCCAGCAGCTCTACCCCCAGGGATGAGGCGACCCAGTACTTC
TRBD2	TRBV7-9	-	TRBJ2-1	CASSLGLAGGTLWDEQFF	TGTGCCAGCAGCCTGGGACTAGCGGGAGGGACCTTGTGGGATGAGCAGTTCTTC
-	TRBV2	-	TRBJ2-1	CASSYRENAKDEQFF	TGTGCCAGCAGTTACAGGGAGAACGCGAAGGATGAGCAGTTCTTC
-	TRBV18	-	TRBJ1-1	CASSPPDRREAFF	TGTGCCAGCTCACCACCAGATAGACGGGAAGCTTTCTTT
TRBD1	TRBV25-1	once	TRBJ2-2	CASKDRRNTGELFF	TGTGCCAGCAAGGACAGGAGGAACACCGGGGAGCTGTTTTTT
-	TRBV7-9	-	TRBJ2-7	CASSHNADGFGLRQYF	TGTGCCAGCAGCCACAACGCGGACGGCTTCGGGTTACGGCAGTACTTC
-	TRBV9	-	TRBJ2-5	CASSVAETQYF	TGTGCCAGCAGCGTAGCAGAGACCCAGTACTTC
TRBD2	TRBV6-1	-	TRBJ2-5	CASSVGLAGRETQYF	TGTGCCAGCAGTGTCGGACTAGCGGGAAGGGAGACCCAGTACTTC
TRBD1	TRBV5-1	once	TRBJ2-7	CASSGGTGRGLYEQYF	TGCGCCAGCAGCGGGGGGACAGGACGCGGGTTATACGAGCAGTACTTC
-	TRBV6-6	-	TRBJ2-2	CASSFRKGNTGELFF	TGTGCCAGCAGTTTCAGGAAAGGGAACACCGGGGAGCTGTTTTTT
-	TRBV10-3	-	TRBJ1-2	CAISEIIRETNYGYTF	TGTGCCATCAGTGAGATAATCCGGGAGACCAACTATGGCTACACCTTC
TRBD1	TRBV12-5	-	TRBJ1-2	CASGGTALGGYTF	TGTGCTAGTGGTGGGACAGCCCTTGGAGGCTACACCTTC
-	TRBV19	-	TRBJ1-5	CASSIFSSGSGFRGTLNQPQHF	TGTGCCAGTAGTATTTTCTCTTCGGGGTCAGGGTTTAGGGGAACGCTCAATCAGCCCCAGCATTTT
TRBD1	TRBV6-5	once	TRBJ1-6	CASSYEADRVAPLHF	TGTGCCAGCAGTTACGAGGCGGACAGGGTCGCACCCCTCCACTTT
TRBD2	TRBV6-4	-	TRBJ2-1	CASSVLAGDREQFF	TGTGCCAGCAGTGTGCTAGCGGGGGATCGGGAGCAGTTCTTC
TRBD1	TRBV5-1	-	TRBJ1-1	CASSAGTGEFGEAFF	TGCGCCAGCAGCGCCGGGACAGGGGAGTTCGGTGAAGCTTTCTTT
TRBD1	TRBV18	-	TRBJ2-1	CASSPRDRDYNEQFF	TGTGCCAGCTCACCAAGGGACAGGGATTACAATGAGCAGTTCTTC
TRBD2	TRBV4-3	-	TRBJ2-7	CASGPGLADSYEQYF	TGCGCCAGCGGTCCGGGACTAGCGGACTCCTACGAGCAGTACTTC
-	TRBV28	once	TRBJ1-1	CASSLPGGETEAFF	TGTGCCAGCAGTTTGCCGGGGGGTGAAACTGAAGCTTTCTTT
-	TRBV9	-	TRBJ2-5	CASGRGSPQETQYF	TGTGCCAGCGGTAGGGGTAGCCCCCAAGAGACCCAGTACTTC
TRBD1	TRBV15	-	TRBJ1-5	CATSRDSSNQPQHF	TGTGCCACCAGCCGGGACAGTAGCAATCAGCCCCAGCATTTT
-	TRBV4-3	-	TRBJ1-5	CASSQGHAVNQPQHF	TGCGCCAGCAGCCAGGGACATGCTGTTAATCAGCCCCAGCATTTT
-	TRBV6-1	-	TRBJ1-5	CASGGLREQPQHF	TGTGCCAGCGGGGGGCTCCGGGAGCAGCCCCAGCATTTT
-	TRBV28	-	TRBJ2-4	CASSSKPGRVTAKNIQYF	TGTGCCAGCAGTTCCAAACCCGGCAGGGTGACCGCCAAAAACATTCAGTACTTC
-	TRBV18	-	TRBJ1-2	CASSPPSTKNYGYTF	TGTGCCAGCTCACCACCGTCAACAAAGAACTATGGCTACACCTTC
-	TRBV5-3	-	TRBJ2-1	CARSTPREGGNEQFF	TGTGCCAGAAGCACCCCGCGGGAAGGCGGCAATGAGCAGTTCTTC